Shown below are 4 T cell receptor beta chains from a single sample sequenced in a study of blood T cell repertoires in COVID-19. Generated by immunoSEQ multiplex PCR, the TCRdb table keeps only in-frame clones and is missing some. The sample contains roughly 290,000 clones, roughly 90% of which appear only once. The source material was peripheral blood. These receptors came from a young man with acute or convalescent COVID-19.

This chain joins TRBV9 and TRBJ2-2; 10 bases are a match to TRBD2. The J segment lost 1 base and the V segment lost 2 bases, leaving 2 bases of the junction unmatched. CDR1 is SGDLS, CDR2 YYNGEE, per germline. CDR3 size: 16 residues. The CDR3 DNA reads as TGTGCCAGCAGCGTTAGGACTAGCGGGAACACCGGGGAGCTGTTTTTT. Translation: CASSVRTSGNTGELFF.

The chain carries TRBV18 and TRBJ2-3; TRBD1 matches at 7 bases. Per germline, CDR1 KGHSH and CDR2 LQKENI. The CDR3 sequence is 15 residues long. The V and J ends lost 5 bases and 0 bases, in that order; junction bases with no gene match: 5. The CDR3 DNA is TGTGCCAGCTCATACCGGACAGGCAGCACAGATACGCAGTATTTT. Its protein is CASSYRTGSTDTQYF.

The chain carries TRBV27 and TRBJ2-7; 7 nucleotides match TRBD1. This CDR3 spans 15 amino acids. Per germline, CDR1 MNHEY and CDR2 SMNVEV (reference sequence). V dropped 5 bases and J dropped 4; count of bases not matched to a gene: 11. CDR3 DNA sequence: TGTGCCAGCAGTCAGATTGACAGGACAGGTTACGAGCAGTACTTC. This codes for CASSQIDRTGYEQYF.

This chain joins TRBV24-1 and TRBJ2-1; 7 bases are shared with TRBD1. Germline V gives CDR1 KGHDR, CDR2 SFDVKD. This CDR3 has 16 amino acids. Trimming removed 3 bases from V and 1 base from J; junction bases left unmatched: 5. The CDR3 protein is CATSDSGTESYNEQFF. The CDR3 DNA reads TGTGCCACCAGTGATAGTGGGACAGAGTCCTACAATGAGCAGTTCTTC.